This TCR beta chain stems from a study of T cells in Graves' hyperthyroidism and ophthalmopathy (dated by TCRdb to between 2019 and 2020). Study-wide context: Peripheral blood samples were taken at initial diagnosis, before any treatment was given. After sampling, hyperthyroidism patients received methimazole starting at 30 mg daily, and ophthalmopathy patients received high-dose intravenous methylprednisolone. The paper reports TCR Vbeta CDR3 sequencing of fewer than 150 peripheral blood samples: 40 or so ophthalmopathy, about 75 hyperthyroidism and around 17 progressor patients. The roughly 91 discovery patients were randomly split 7:3 into training and test sets. In addition, the study compared T-cell repertoires in thyroid tissue and in blood from roughly six Graves' hyperthyroidism patients. TCR V-J signatures able to tell the groups apart were searched for in a discovery cohort of 90 to 100 patients, of whom more than 40 had Graves' ophthalmopathy and roughly 57 had stable Graves' hyperthyroidism. Prospective prediction of ophthalmopathy was tested in an independent validation cohort consisting of roughly 20 hyperthyroidism patients and some 16 patients who later progressed to ophthalmopathy. General study outcomes and caveats: Sample size was not statistically predetermined, and blinding of investigators to group allocation was not performed. A 13 V-J signature model separated ophthalmopathy from stable hyperthyroidism, with roughly 88% sensitivity and about 81% specificity in cross-validation and 80%/75% in testing. Most expanded thyroid clonotypes (frequency above 0.001) were also detected in blood, a finding suggesting that blood repertoires may reflect thyroid immune responses. During validation, the model predicted progression to ophthalmopathy a median of roughly six months ahead of onset, with almost 71% sensitivity and 72% to 80% specificity.

As for this clonotype: The antigen this receptor binds is unknown. No base qualities exist here, and no much larger clone lies one base off it.

The TCR beta CDR3 regions were amplified from the RNA transcripts. For the first round of RT-PCR on the TCR CDR3, the HTBI primer set was used together with the Qiagen OneStep RT-PCR kit. Libraries were constructed in a second round of multiplex PCR, after which size selection and purification were performed. Sequencing of the libraries was done on an Illumina HiSeq2000 using paired-end 100 bp reads. On the authors' methods: SOAPnuke was used to process the raw data, throwing out any read that contained adapters or uncalled bases, had a mean Phred below 15, or lacked an exact constant-primer or identifier match. High-quality paired reads were merged with COPE v1.2.5, and unique nucleotide sequences were defined as clonotypes. MiTCR v1.1 was used to align clonotypes to the IMGT TRBV, TRBD and TRBJ reference segments. Analysis was restricted to V-J combinations with a frequency above 0.0001, which covered roughly 99% of repertoires. The TCS score was defined as the ratio of F50 (clonal expansion) to E x V (chaos), calculated using BLOSUM62-based TCRdist between CDR3 peptides within each V-J. Welch's t-statistics and random forest reduced approximately 520 V-J features to roughly 13, which were used in a naive Bayes classifier (R e1071). TCRdb took the public reads, trimmed them with fastp at Q25, ran MiXCR for clone calling and kept in-frame beta chains. Every distinct CDR3 protein forms one entry, paired with its most common genes and DNA. The V and J calls and clone size are TCRdb's, not the authors'. The sample contains about 480,000 distinct CDR3 sequences, 20% to 25% of them found a single time. The ten top clones hold around 54% of the sample.

Moderately to severely active disease, a Clinical Activity Score of at least 3, a NOSPECS grade of at least 4, and a duration under 3 months were present in ophthalmopathy patients. Patients with uncontrolled infections, other autoimmune diseases, pregnancy or lactation were excluded. Diagnoses were based on clinical symptoms, serum thyroxine and TRAb, thyroid ultrasound and orbital computed tomography. PBMCs were separated from about 10 ml of fresh peripheral blood using Ficoll-Paque density gradient centrifugation. Total RNA was extracted using Trizol reagent, and RNA quality was assessed on an Agilent 2100 Bioanalyzer. This clonotype was obtained from a woman in her sixties or seventies with Graves' ophthalmopathy. The sequenced material came from blood.

CDR3 region: CSAKIRKHEQFF. The nucleotides are TGCAGTGCTAAAATTAGGAAGCATGAGCAGTTCTTC. The chain joins TRBV20-1 to TRBJ2-1; no D gene can be assigned with confidence. As encoded in the germline V gene (reference sequence), CDR1 is DFQATT while CDR2 is SNEGSKA. Deletion took 4 bases off V and 8 bases off J, with a span of 12 bases between the germline ends. From the cysteine up to the phenylalanine, the CDR3 has a length of 12 residues. Left in the record is the CDR3 DNA by itself, 36 bases read in frame from the first base.